These T cell receptor beta chains were read from a single sample in a study of T cell responses to AZD1222 COVID-19 vaccine. Clones were read by immunoSEQ multiplex PCR, and TCRdb kept only the in-frame ones, dropping some. In the table there are roughly 140,000 clones, about 93% of which are singletons. The source was peripheral blood, collected on day 0 of AZD1222 vaccination. Receptors originate from an adult in good health. Both conserved end residues are part of each CDR3. Each record gives: J gene, D gene, V gene, CDR3 DNA, CDR3 protein. D genes are given only for firm matches.

j_gene: TRBJ1-2; d_gene: TRBD1; v_gene: TRBV7-9; CDR3nt: TGTGCCAGCAGCTTTTCGCCAGGGGACAGCTATGGCTACACCTTC; CDR3aa: CASSFSPGDSYGYTF
j_gene: TRBJ2-6; d_gene: NA; v_gene: TRBV18; CDR3nt: TGTGCCAGCTCACCTAAGATACCGGGACAAAAGGCGGCTGGGGCCAACGTCCTGACTTTC; CDR3aa: CASSPKIPGQKAAGANVLTF
j_gene: TRBJ2-2; d_gene: NA; v_gene: TRBV11-2; CDR3nt: TGTGCCAGCAGCTTAAGGGGACCTTCGGCCGGGGAGCTGTTTTTT; CDR3aa: CASSLRGPSAGELFF
j_gene: TRBJ1-1; d_gene: TRBD1; v_gene: TRBV24-1; CDR3nt: TGTGCCACCCAGGGAACAGGGGACACTGAAGCTTTCTTT; CDR3aa: CATQGTGDTEAFF
j_gene: TRBJ2-6; d_gene: TRBD2; v_gene: TRBV3-1/TRBV3-2; CDR3nt: TGTGCCAGCAGCCCAGCGGGGTTCTCTGGGGCCAACGTCCTGACTTTC; CDR3aa: CASSPAGFSGANVLTF
j_gene: TRBJ1-2; d_gene: NA; v_gene: TRBV7-8; CDR3nt: TGTGCCAGCAGCCCAGGACCCTTCCCATCTAACTATGGCTACACCTTC; CDR3aa: CASSPGPFPSNYGYTF
j_gene: TRBJ1-5; d_gene: TRBD1; v_gene: TRBV10-3; CDR3nt: TGTGCCATCGGGACAGATAGCAATCAGCCCCAGCATTTT; CDR3aa: CAIGTDSNQPQHF
j_gene: TRBJ1-1; d_gene: NA; v_gene: TRBV6-5; CDR3nt: TGTGCCAGCAGGCCACTCACGAACACTGAAGCTTTCTTT; CDR3aa: CASRPLTNTEAFF
j_gene: TRBJ2-3; d_gene: NA; v_gene: TRBV7-9; CDR3nt: TGTGCCAGCAGCCCCGATGCTCTATCGCAGTATTTT; CDR3aa: CASSPDALSQYF
j_gene: TRBJ1-2; d_gene: NA; v_gene: TRBV29-1; CDR3nt: TGCAGCGTTGAACCCTCTGGGAGGGGATATGGCTACACCTTC; CDR3aa: CSVEPSGRGYGYTF
j_gene: TRBJ2-2; d_gene: NA; v_gene: TRBV7-9; CDR3nt: TGTGCCAGCAGCGCCGGGGTCACCGGGGAGCTGTTTTTT; CDR3aa: CASSAGVTGELFF
j_gene: TRBJ1-2; d_gene: NA; v_gene: TRBV7-9; CDR3nt: TGTGCCAGCAGCTTAGTGGGGATCGACTACACCTTC; CDR3aa: CASSLVGIDYTF
j_gene: TRBJ1-3; d_gene: NA; v_gene: TRBV10-3; CDR3nt: TGTGCCATCAGTGGTGGGGTCTACTCTGGAAACACCATATATTTT; CDR3aa: CAISGGVYSGNTIYF
j_gene: TRBJ1-1; d_gene: NA; v_gene: TRBV19; CDR3nt: TGTGCCAGTACCCTAGGGGGGATTGAAGCTTTCTTT; CDR3aa: CASTLGGIEAFF
j_gene: TRBJ1-3; d_gene: TRBD1; v_gene: TRBV3-1/TRBV3-2; CDR3nt: TGTGCCAGCAGCCTCCAGGGGGGACAGGGCCCCTCTGGAAACACCATATATTTT; CDR3aa: CASSLQGGQGPSGNTIYF
j_gene: TRBJ2-1; d_gene: NA; v_gene: TRBV12-3/TRBV12-4; CDR3nt: TGTGCCAGCAGTGATAGCGGCAATGAGCAGTTCTTC; CDR3aa: CASSDSGNEQFF
j_gene: TRBJ1-1; d_gene: TRBD1; v_gene: TRBV2; CDR3nt: TGTGCCAGCAAATCAGGGGGGAACACTGAAGCTTTCTTT; CDR3aa: CASKSGGNTEAFF
j_gene: TRBJ1-1; d_gene: NA; v_gene: TRBV15; CDR3nt: TGTGCCACCAGCAGAGCCCGACAGACCAACACTGAAGCTTTCTTT; CDR3aa: CATSRARQTNTEAFF
j_gene: TRBJ1-1; d_gene: NA; v_gene: TRBV11-2; CDR3nt: TGTGCCAGCAGCCCGCGCTTGGGTGGAGGTGCTGAAGCTTTCTTT; CDR3aa: CASSPRLGGGAEAFF
j_gene: TRBJ1-5; d_gene: TRBD1; v_gene: TRBV5-1; CDR3nt: TGCGCCAGCAGATCTGGACAGGGAAGCAATCAGCCCCAGCATTTT; CDR3aa: CASRSGQGSNQPQHF